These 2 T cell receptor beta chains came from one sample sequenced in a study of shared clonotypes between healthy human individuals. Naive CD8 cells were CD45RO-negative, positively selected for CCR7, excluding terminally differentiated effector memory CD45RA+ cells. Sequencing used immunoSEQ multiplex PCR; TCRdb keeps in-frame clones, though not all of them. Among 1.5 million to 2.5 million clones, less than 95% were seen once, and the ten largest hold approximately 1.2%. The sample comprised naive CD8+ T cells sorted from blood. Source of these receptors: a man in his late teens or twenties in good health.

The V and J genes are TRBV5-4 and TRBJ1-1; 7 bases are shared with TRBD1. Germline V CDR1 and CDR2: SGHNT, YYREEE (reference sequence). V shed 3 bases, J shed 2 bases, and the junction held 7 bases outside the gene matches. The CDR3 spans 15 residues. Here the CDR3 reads CASSYNGQANTEAFF. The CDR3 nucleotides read TGTGCCAGCAGCTACAACGGACAGGCTAACACTGAAGCTTTCTTT.

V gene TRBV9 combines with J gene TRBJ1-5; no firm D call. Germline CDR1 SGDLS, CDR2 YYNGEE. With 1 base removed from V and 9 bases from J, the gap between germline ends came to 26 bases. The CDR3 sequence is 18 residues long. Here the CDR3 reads CASSVSPLGGIRPMPQHF. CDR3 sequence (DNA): TGTGCCAGCAGCGTATCCCCGTTGGGAGGGATCCGCCCCATGCCCCAGCATTTT.